These T cell receptor beta chains were read from a single sample in a study of regulatory T cells in long-lasting Graves disease. In TCRdb, the multiplex PCR reads were re-called with MiXCR into one record per CDR3 protein. The table includes 650,000 to 700,000 distinct CDR3 sequences, approximately 31% detected once. Sequencing used peripheral blood mononuclear cells (PBMCs), obtained when the disease was refractory, from a patient treated with antithyroid drugs. These receptors were collected from a female donor with Graves disease. Each CDR3 is given with its conserved first and last residue. The order of the fields is D gene, V gene, clone size, J gene, CDR3 protein, CDR3 DNA. A D gene is named only where the DNA matches it firmly. Not every row has a clone size; where given, it reads once, few, many or a size class.

d_gene: NA
v_gene: TRBV20-1
abundance: few
j_gene: TRBJ1-2
CDR3aa: CSALTTNYGYTF
CDR3nt: TGCAGTGCCCTAACCACTAACTATGGCTACACCTTC

d_gene: NA
v_gene: TRBV10-2
abundance: NA
j_gene: TRBJ1-1
CDR3aa: CASSSIGTEAFF
CDR3nt: TGCGCCAGCAGTTCAATTGGCACTGAAGCTTTCTTT

d_gene: NA
v_gene: TRBV20-1
abundance: few
j_gene: TRBJ2-2
CDR3aa: CKGVGPANTGELFF
CDR3nt: TGCAAGGGAGTGGGACCAGCGAACACCGGGGAGCTGTTTTTT

d_gene: NA
v_gene: TRBV2
abundance: few
j_gene: TRBJ1-3
CDR3aa: CAAVGTTSLYF
CDR3nt: TGTGCCGCGGTGGGGACAACAAGCCTATATTTT

d_gene: NA
v_gene: TRBV7-9
abundance: NA
j_gene: TRBJ2-1
CDR3aa: CASSLAGGPWQFF
CDR3nt: TGTGCCAGCAGCTTAGCGGGTGGGCCGTGGCAGTTCTTC

d_gene: NA
v_gene: TRBV9
abundance: few
j_gene: TRBJ1-6
CDR3aa: CASSPSTGGPESPNSPLHF
CDR3nt: TGTGCCAGCAGCCCCAGTACGGGGGGACCCGAGAGCCCTAATTCACCCCTCCACTTT

d_gene: NA
v_gene: TRBV12-3/TRBV12-4
abundance: many
j_gene: TRBJ1-1
CDR3aa: CASRAGVSEAFF
CDR3nt: TGTGCCAGCAGAGCAGGGGTGTCTGAAGCTTTCTTT

d_gene: NA
v_gene: TRBV5-1
abundance: NA
j_gene: TRBJ2-2
CDR3aa: CASSPGTNLNTGELFF
CDR3nt: TGCGCCAGCAGCCCCGGGACCAACCTCAACACCGGGGAGCTGTTTTTT

d_gene: NA
v_gene: TRBV6-1
abundance: few
j_gene: TRBJ1-1
CDR3aa: CASIKGRPIRRNTEAFF
CDR3nt: TGTGCCAGCATCAAGGGACGCCCCATTCGCCGGAACACTGAAGCTTTCTTT

d_gene: NA
v_gene: TRBV30
abundance: few
j_gene: TRBJ1-1
CDR3aa: CAWSVLEGTEAFF
CDR3nt: TGTGCCTGGAGTGTACTGGAGGGAACTGAAGCTTTCTTT

d_gene: NA
v_gene: TRBV20-1
abundance: few
j_gene: TRBJ1-2
CDR3aa: CSASSGLVYGYTF
CDR3nt: TGCAGTGCCAGCAGTGGGTTAGTTTATGGCTACACCTTC

d_gene: NA
v_gene: TRBV6-5
abundance: NA
j_gene: TRBJ1-4
CDR3aa: CASSYQGKVATNEKLFF
CDR3nt: TGTGCCAGCAGTTACCAGGGGAAGGTTGCAACTAATGAAAAACTGTTTTTT

d_gene: NA
v_gene: TRBV29-1
abundance: NA
j_gene: TRBJ2-5
CDR3aa: CSVAREGSMGETQYF
CDR3nt: TGCAGCGTTGCTCGAGAGGGGTCTATGGGGGAGACCCAGTACTTC

d_gene: NA
v_gene: TRBV3-1
abundance: NA
j_gene: TRBJ2-7
CDR3aa: CASSQDRGRTYEQYF
CDR3nt: TGTGCCAGCAGCCAAGACAGGGGTAGAACCTACGAGCAGTACTTC

d_gene: TRBD1
v_gene: TRBV7-9
abundance: NA
j_gene: TRBJ1-4
CDR3aa: CASSFLSGTGGALEKLFF
CDR3nt: TGTGCCAGCAGCTTTCTCTCCGGGACAGGGGGCGCTTTAGAAAAACTGTTTTTT

d_gene: NA
v_gene: TRBV28
abundance: many
j_gene: TRBJ1-6
CDR3aa: CASRREPGSPLHF
CDR3nt: TGTGCCAGCAGACGAGAGCCGGGTTCACCCCTCCACTTT

d_gene: NA
v_gene: TRBV12-3/TRBV12-4
abundance: NA
j_gene: TRBJ2-7
CDR3aa: CASSPRQAYEQYF
CDR3nt: TGTGCCAGCAGCCCTAGACAGGCCTACGAGCAGTACTTC

d_gene: NA
v_gene: TRBV29-1
abundance: once
j_gene: TRBJ1-2
CDR3aa: CSVEPTEPGYGYTF
CDR3nt: TGCAGCGTTGAACCGACAGAGCCCGGCTATGGCTACACCTTC

d_gene: TRBD2
v_gene: TRBV11-2
abundance: many
j_gene: TRBJ2-2
CDR3aa: CASSFDGRKAGELFF
CDR3nt: TGTGCCAGCAGCTTCGACGGGAGGAAGGCGGGGGAGCTGTTTTTT

d_gene: TRBD1
v_gene: TRBV18
abundance: NA
j_gene: TRBJ1-1
CDR3aa: CASSPVEPGQGAYTEAFF
CDR3nt: TGTGCCAGCTCACCGGTAGAACCGGGACAGGGGGCTTATACTGAAGCTTTCTTT

d_gene: TRBD1
v_gene: TRBV19
abundance: NA
j_gene: TRBJ1-1
CDR3aa: CASGRQGARYTEAFF
CDR3nt: TGTGCCAGTGGCCGACAGGGGGCGAGATACACTGAAGCTTTCTTT

d_gene: NA
v_gene: TRBV20-1
abundance: NA
j_gene: TRBJ2-7
CDR3aa: CRAEAASYEQYF
CDR3nt: TGCAGGGCCGAGGCCGCCTCCTACGAGCAGTACTTC

d_gene: TRBD1
v_gene: TRBV19
abundance: NA
j_gene: TRBJ1-2
CDR3aa: CASSIGGQGTYGYTF
CDR3nt: TGTGCCAGTAGTATTGGCGGACAGGGCACCTATGGCTACACCTTC

d_gene: NA
v_gene: TRBV12-3/TRBV12-4
abundance: NA
j_gene: TRBJ1-5
CDR3aa: CASSLIKGLLSNQPQHF
CDR3nt: TGTGCCAGCAGTTTAATCAAAGGACTTCTTAGCAATCAGCCCCAGCATTTT

d_gene: NA
v_gene: TRBV20-1
abundance: few
j_gene: TRBJ1-2
CDR3aa: CSASLGDGYTF
CDR3nt: TGCAGTGCTAGTTTGGGCGACGGCTACACCTTC

d_gene: TRBD1
v_gene: TRBV2
abundance: NA
j_gene: TRBJ2-6
CDR3aa: CASSDVGTGDSGANVLTF
CDR3nt: TGTGCCAGCAGTGATGTAGGGACAGGGGATTCTGGGGCCAACGTCCTGACTTTC

d_gene: NA
v_gene: TRBV5-8
abundance: NA
j_gene: TRBJ1-1
CDR3aa: CTSSLWQGEAFF
CDR3nt: TGTACCAGCAGCTTGTGGCAGGGGGAAGCTTTCTTT

d_gene: NA
v_gene: TRBV15
abundance: NA
j_gene: TRBJ1-2
CDR3aa: CATSRAGAGILWGYTF
CDR3nt: TGTGCCACCAGCAGAGCGGGCGCGGGAATCCTATGGGGCTACACCTTC

d_gene: NA
v_gene: TRBV5-1
abundance: NA
j_gene: TRBJ1-2
CDR3aa: CASSPSDSTSAGYTF
CDR3nt: NA

d_gene: NA
v_gene: TRBV7-6
abundance: few
j_gene: TRBJ1-1
CDR3aa: CASSLLAGRTEAFF
CDR3nt: TGTGCCAGCAGCTTATTGGCAGGGCGGACTGAAGCTTTCTTT

d_gene: NA
v_gene: TRBV3-1
abundance: few
j_gene: TRBJ2-7
CDR3aa: CASSQAPGANHEQYF
CDR3nt: TGTGCCAGCAGCCAAGCCCCCGGAGCCAACCACGAGCAGTACTTC

d_gene: NA
v_gene: TRBV29-1
abundance: few
j_gene: TRBJ1-5
CDR3aa: CSVSHGQSNQPQHF
CDR3nt: TGCAGCGTTTCGCATGGACAGAGCAATCAGCCCCAGCATTTT

d_gene: NA
v_gene: TRBV4-2
abundance: NA
j_gene: TRBJ1-2
CDR3aa: CASSQDLSYGYTF
CDR3nt: TGTGCCAGCAGCCAAGATCTGAGCTATGGCTACACCTTC

d_gene: NA
v_gene: TRBV18
abundance: few
j_gene: TRBJ1-4
CDR3aa: CASSRLGAIEKLFF
CDR3nt: TGTGCCAGCTCACGGCTGGGGGCGATTGAAAAACTGTTTTTT

d_gene: NA
v_gene: TRBV6-1
abundance: NA
j_gene: TRBJ1-5
CDR3aa: CASSLEKGFRDQPQHF
CDR3nt: TGTGCCAGCAGCCTAGAGAAGGGATTTCGGGATCAGCCCCAGCATTTT

d_gene: TRBD1
v_gene: TRBV2
abundance: many
j_gene: TRBJ2-7
CDR3aa: CASSEGQGATYEQYF
CDR3nt: TGTGCCAGCAGTGAAGGACAGGGTGCGACCTACGAGCAGTACTTC

d_gene: NA
v_gene: TRBV7-3
abundance: many
j_gene: TRBJ1-2
CDR3aa: CASSLSPGFGYGYTF
CDR3nt: TGTGCCAGCAGCTTAAGTCCGGGATTTGGCTATGGCTACACCTTC

d_gene: NA
v_gene: TRBV5-4
abundance: NA
j_gene: TRBJ2-2
CDR3aa: CASSNRMANTGELFF
CDR3nt: TGTGCCAGCAGCAACAGGATGGCGAACACCGGGGAGCTGTTTTTT

d_gene: NA
v_gene: TRBV28
abundance: few
j_gene: TRBJ1-3
CDR3aa: CASSPGQTGHTIYF
CDR3nt: TGTGCCAGCAGTCCGGGACAAACCGGCCACACCATATATTTT

d_gene: NA
v_gene: TRBV6-1
abundance: NA
j_gene: TRBJ2-7
CDR3aa: CASISIGPGTYEQYF
CDR3nt: TGTGCCAGCATATCCATAGGGCCAGGTACCTACGAGCAGTACTTC

d_gene: NA
v_gene: TRBV3-1
abundance: NA
j_gene: TRBJ1-1
CDR3aa: CASSRTDSGAFF
CDR3nt: TGTGCCAGCAGTCGGACAGACTCTGGGGCTTTCTTT

d_gene: NA
v_gene: TRBV20-1
abundance: NA
j_gene: TRBJ2-3
CDR3aa: CSATPWDRGDTQYF
CDR3nt: TGCAGTGCAACACCATGGGACCGAGGGGATACGCAGTATTTT

d_gene: NA
v_gene: TRBV2
abundance: NA
j_gene: TRBJ2-1
CDR3aa: CASSPRRNEQFF
CDR3nt: TGTGCCAGCAGCCCCCGGCGTAATGAGCAGTTCTTC

d_gene: TRBD2
v_gene: TRBV2
abundance: NA
j_gene: TRBJ2-2
CDR3aa: CASSGLAGRNTGELFF
CDR3nt: TGTGCCAGCAGTGGCCTAGCGGGACGGAACACCGGGGAGCTGTTTTTT

d_gene: NA
v_gene: TRBV18
abundance: NA
j_gene: TRBJ1-1
CDR3aa: CASSPKTDTEAFF
CDR3nt: TGTGCCAGCTCACCAAAGACAGACACTGAAGCTTTCTTT

d_gene: NA
v_gene: TRBV11-2
abundance: many
j_gene: TRBJ2-5
CDR3aa: CASSLDGALETQYF
CDR3nt: TGTGCCAGCAGCTTAGATGGAGCGCTAGAGACCCAGTACTTC

d_gene: NA
v_gene: TRBV9
abundance: NA
j_gene: TRBJ2-1
CDR3aa: CASGRQADNEQFF
CDR3nt: TGTGCCAGCGGGAGACAGGCGGACAATGAGCAGTTCTTC

d_gene: NA
v_gene: TRBV6-1
abundance: many
j_gene: TRBJ1-2
CDR3aa: CASKSIINYGYTF
CDR3nt: TGTGCCAGCAAGAGTATTATTAACTATGGCTACACCTTC

d_gene: NA
v_gene: TRBV7-2
abundance: many
j_gene: TRBJ2-7
CDR3aa: CASSRKGPSYEQYF
CDR3nt: TGTGCCAGCAGCAGAAAGGGACCCAGCTACGAGCAGTACTTC

d_gene: NA
v_gene: TRBV6-1
abundance: NA
j_gene: TRBJ1-4
CDR3aa: CASSERGPSGRGSGEKLFF
CDR3nt: TGTGCCAGCAGTGAAAGGGGCCCCAGCGGGAGGGGCTCTGGTGAAAAACTGTTTTTT

d_gene: NA
v_gene: TRBV3-1
abundance: NA
j_gene: TRBJ1-2
CDR3aa: CASSPQLATYGYTF
CDR3nt: TGTGCCAGCAGCCCCCAATTGGCGACCTATGGCTACACCTTC

d_gene: TRBD2
v_gene: TRBV30
abundance: few
j_gene: TRBJ2-1
CDR3aa: CAWGTTSNEQFF
CDR3nt: TGTGCCTGGGGGACTACAAGCAATGAGCAGTTCTTC

d_gene: TRBD1
v_gene: TRBV19
abundance: NA
j_gene: TRBJ1-1
CDR3aa: CTSSRDRNTEAFF
CDR3nt: TGTACCAGTAGTAGGGACAGGAACACTGAAGCTTTCTTT

d_gene: NA
v_gene: TRBV28
abundance: NA
j_gene: TRBJ2-7
CDR3aa: CASNPGRYEQYF
CDR3nt: TGTGCCAGCAATCCTGGCCGTTACGAGCAGTACTTC

d_gene: NA
v_gene: TRBV30
abundance: NA
j_gene: TRBJ2-7
CDR3aa: CAWSVGAGSHEQYF
CDR3nt: TGTGCCTGGAGTGTAGGGGCTGGGAGCCACGAGCAGTACTTC